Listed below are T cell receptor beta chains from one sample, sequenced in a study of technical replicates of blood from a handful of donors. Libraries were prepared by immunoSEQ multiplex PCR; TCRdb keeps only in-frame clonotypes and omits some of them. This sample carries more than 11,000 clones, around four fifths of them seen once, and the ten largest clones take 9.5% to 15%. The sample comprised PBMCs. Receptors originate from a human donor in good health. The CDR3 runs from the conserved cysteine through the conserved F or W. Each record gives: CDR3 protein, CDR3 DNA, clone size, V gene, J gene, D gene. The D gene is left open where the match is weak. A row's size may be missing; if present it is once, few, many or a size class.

CDR3 protein: CASSSLAEGTTDTQYF
CDR3 DNA: TGTGCCAGCAGCTCGCTAGCGGAGGGGACCACAGATACGCAGTATTTT
clone size: NA
V gene: TRBV7-9
J gene: TRBJ2-3
D gene: TRBD2

CDR3 protein: CASSQVRGNSNQPQHF
CDR3 DNA: TGTGCCAGCAGCCAAGTCCGGGGGAACAGCAATCAGCCCCAGCATTTT
clone size: few
V gene: TRBV4-2
J gene: TRBJ1-5
D gene: NA

CDR3 protein: CASSVGGLKTQYF
CDR3 DNA: TGTGCCAGCAGCGTAGGGGGTTTGAAGACCCAGTACTTC
clone size: NA
V gene: TRBV2
J gene: TRBJ2-5
D gene: NA

CDR3 protein: CASSLGTTGEQYF
CDR3 DNA: TGTGCCAGCAGCTTGGGGACTACAGGCGAGCAGTACTTC
clone size: NA
V gene: TRBV11-3
J gene: TRBJ2-7
D gene: TRBD2

CDR3 protein: CAIGQGSFYNEQFF
CDR3 DNA: TGTGCCATCGGACAGGGCTCCTTCTACAATGAGCAGTTCTTC
clone size: NA
V gene: TRBV10-3
J gene: TRBJ2-1
D gene: TRBD1

CDR3 protein: CASSLPWGVGEQYF
CDR3 DNA: TGTGCCAGCAGTTTACCTTGGGGGGTGGGCGAGCAGTACTTC
clone size: NA
V gene: TRBV28
J gene: TRBJ2-7
D gene: NA

CDR3 protein: CASSYGRSSYEQYF
CDR3 DNA: TGTGCCAGCAGTTATGGGCGCAGCTCCTACGAGCAGTACTTC
clone size: NA
V gene: TRBV6-5
J gene: TRBJ2-7
D gene: NA

CDR3 protein: CASSLTGALGIEAFF
CDR3 DNA: TGTGCCAGCAGCCTAACAGGGGCCCTTGGGATTGAAGCTTTCTTT
clone size: NA
V gene: TRBV28
J gene: TRBJ1-1
D gene: TRBD1

CDR3 protein: CASSVGLSYEQYF
CDR3 DNA: TGTGCCAGCAGCGTAGGGCTCTCCTACGAGCAGTACTTC
clone size: NA
V gene: TRBV9
J gene: TRBJ2-7
D gene: NA

CDR3 protein: CASSPPSTPGELFF
CDR3 DNA: TGTGCCAGCTCACCACCGTCGACACCCGGGGAGCTGTTTTTT
clone size: NA
V gene: TRBV18
J gene: TRBJ2-2
D gene: NA

CDR3 protein: CASSLASSEHNTGELFF
CDR3 DNA: TGTGCCAGCAGCTTAGCGTCTAGCGAGCACAACACCGGGGAGCTGTTTTTT
clone size: NA
V gene: TRBV7-6
J gene: TRBJ2-2
D gene: NA

CDR3 protein: CAWSHDRGRTEAFF
CDR3 DNA: TGTGCCTGGAGTCACGACAGGGGGAGGACTGAAGCTTTCTTT
clone size: few
V gene: TRBV30
J gene: TRBJ1-1
D gene: TRBD1

CDR3 protein: CASSPRDSSYEQYF
CDR3 DNA: TGTGCCAGCTCACCAAGGGACAGTTCCTACGAGCAGTACTTC
clone size: few
V gene: TRBV18
J gene: TRBJ2-7
D gene: TRBD1

CDR3 protein: CASSVGVQGAGNEQFF
CDR3 DNA: TGTGCCAGCAGCGTAGGGGTACAGGGGGCTGGCAATGAGCAGTTCTTC
clone size: NA
V gene: TRBV9
J gene: TRBJ2-1
D gene: TRBD1

CDR3 protein: CASSSDGMDTEAFF
CDR3 DNA: TGTGCCAGCAGCTCGGACGGGATGGACACTGAAGCTTTCTTT
clone size: NA
V gene: TRBV7-8
J gene: TRBJ1-1
D gene: NA

CDR3 protein: CASNLRGQGTGELFF
CDR3 DNA: TGCGCCTCTAACCTTCGGGGACAGGGGACCGGGGAGCTGTTTTTT
clone size: NA
V gene: TRBV5-1
J gene: TRBJ2-2
D gene: TRBD1

CDR3 protein: CASIPRQGKGDTEAFF
CDR3 DNA: TGTGCCAGCATCCCAAGACAGGGGAAGGGAGACACTGAAGCTTTCTTT
clone size: NA
V gene: TRBV25-1
J gene: TRBJ1-1
D gene: TRBD1

CDR3 protein: CAIPPHLVPGIMNTEAFF
CDR3 DNA: TGTGCCATCCCACCCCATTTGGTTCCGGGGATCATGAACACTGAAGCTTTCTTT
clone size: NA
V gene: TRBV6-4
J gene: TRBJ1-1
D gene: NA

CDR3 protein: CASSPGLAGGGDQETQYF
CDR3 DNA: TGTGCCAGCAGCCCTGGACTAGCGGGAGGTGGGGACCAAGAGACCCAGTACTTC
clone size: NA
V gene: TRBV7-9
J gene: TRBJ2-5
D gene: TRBD2

CDR3 protein: CASSTSTDTQYF
CDR3 DNA: TGTGCCAGCAGCACTAGCACAGATACGCAGTATTTT
clone size: NA
V gene: TRBV5-4
J gene: TRBJ2-3
D gene: NA

CDR3 protein: CASSSTLAGHNTDTQYF
CDR3 DNA: TGCGCCAGCAGCTCTACCTTAGCGGGACATAACACAGATACGCAGTATTTT
clone size: NA
V gene: TRBV5-1
J gene: TRBJ2-3
D gene: TRBD2

CDR3 protein: CASSLSWRDTEAFF
CDR3 DNA: TGTGCCAGCAGTTTATCATGGAGGGACACTGAAGCTTTCTTT
clone size: NA
V gene: TRBV27
J gene: TRBJ1-1
D gene: NA

CDR3 protein: CASSLGSGSRGDEQFF
CDR3 DNA: TGTGCCAGCAGCTTAGGTAGCGGGAGCCGGGGGGATGAGCAGTTCTTC
clone size: NA
V gene: TRBV11-1
J gene: TRBJ2-1
D gene: TRBD2

CDR3 protein: CASSVRDQFPDTQYF
CDR3 DNA: TGTGCCAGCAGCGTCCGGGATCAGTTTCCAGATACGCAGTATTTT
clone size: NA
V gene: TRBV11-3
J gene: TRBJ2-3
D gene: NA

CDR3 protein: CASSVSGSYEQYF
CDR3 DNA: TGTGCCAGCAGCGTTAGCGGATCCTACGAGCAGTACTTC
clone size: few
V gene: TRBV7-9
J gene: TRBJ2-7
D gene: NA

CDR3 protein: CAISVEGRGWTEAFF
CDR3 DNA: TGTGCCATCAGTGTAGAGGGGAGGGGATGGACTGAAGCTTTCTTT
clone size: NA
V gene: TRBV10-3
J gene: TRBJ1-1
D gene: NA

CDR3 protein: CASSPVYNTDTQYF
CDR3 DNA: TGTGCCAGCAGTCCAGTTTATAACACAGATACGCAGTATTTT
clone size: NA
V gene: TRBV6-4
J gene: TRBJ2-3
D gene: NA

CDR3 protein: CSVDGAGGVDTQYF
CDR3 DNA: TGCAGCGTTGACGGCGCGGGAGGGGTGGATACGCAGTATTTT
clone size: NA
V gene: TRBV29-1
J gene: TRBJ2-3
D gene: TRBD2

CDR3 protein: CASSIDRGSLEQFF
CDR3 DNA: TGTGCCAGCAGCATTGACAGGGGTAGTCTGGAGCAGTTCTTC
clone size: NA
V gene: TRBV21-1
J gene: TRBJ2-1
D gene: NA

CDR3 protein: CASSPTWRIGYGYTF
CDR3 DNA: TGTGCCAGCTCACCAACGTGGAGGATAGGCTATGGCTACACCTTC
clone size: few
V gene: TRBV18
J gene: TRBJ1-2
D gene: NA

CDR3 protein: CASSYFRAGGHGYTF
CDR3 DNA: TGTGCCAGCAGTTACTTTAGGGCAGGGGGCCATGGCTACACCTTC
clone size: NA
V gene: TRBV21-1
J gene: TRBJ1-2
D gene: NA

CDR3 protein: CASISRSLFTDTQYF
CDR3 DNA: TGTGCCAGCATCTCTCGGTCGCTATTCACAGATACGCAGTATTTT
clone size: once
V gene: TRBV2
J gene: TRBJ2-3
D gene: NA

CDR3 protein: CASGLGQGANEQFF
CDR3 DNA: TGTGCTAGTGGTTTAGGACAGGGGGCCAATGAGCAGTTCTTC
clone size: once
V gene: TRBV12-5
J gene: TRBJ2-1
D gene: TRBD1